This TCR beta chain was sequenced for a study of T cells in Graves' hyperthyroidism and ophthalmopathy. Study-level results: The model identified upcoming ophthalmopathy a median approximately 6.5 months ahead of onset.

Many counts were recorded for this clonotype. Its antigen is unknown. The source material, RNA transcripts, was used to amplify TCR beta CDR3 regions. TCR CDR3 underwent first-round RT-PCR with the HTBI primer set. Each CDR3 protein gets one entry after TCRdb re-called the multiplex PCR reads with MiXCR. The table shows roughly 500,000 distinct CDR3 sequences, with more than 45% occurring only once. The CDR3 has 14 residues. V lost 0 bases to trimming and J lost 6 bases; unmatched junction nucleotides: 4. Germline-derived CDR1 and CDR2 are SGHRS and YFSETQ. Lactation, pregnancy, other autoimmune disease or uncontrolled infection led to exclusion of patients.

This clonotype was obtained from an adult woman with Graves' disease, either hyperthyroidism or ophthalmopathy (not recorded which). Sequencing was done on a sample of peripheral blood or thyroid tissue (not recorded which). The chain uses TRBV5-1 and TRBJ2-7; 9 bases agree with TRBD2. The CDR3 protein is CASSLGGLASEQYF. The CDR3 coding sequence is TGCGCCAGCAGCTTGGGGGGACTAGCAAGCGAGCAGTACTTC.